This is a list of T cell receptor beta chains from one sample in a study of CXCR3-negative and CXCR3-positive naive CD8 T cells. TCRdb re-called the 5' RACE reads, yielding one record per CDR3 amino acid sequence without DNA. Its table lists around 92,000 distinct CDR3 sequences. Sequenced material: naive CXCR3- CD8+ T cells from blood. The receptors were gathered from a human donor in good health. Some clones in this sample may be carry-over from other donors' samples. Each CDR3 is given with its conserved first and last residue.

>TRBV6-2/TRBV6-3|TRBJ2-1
CASNDLGYQPYNEQFF
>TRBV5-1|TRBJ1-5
CASSLEGRNQPQHF
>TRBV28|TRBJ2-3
CASSFNRGTDTQYF
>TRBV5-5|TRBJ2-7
CASSFGPSTYEQYF
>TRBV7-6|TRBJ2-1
CASSEQGANEQFF
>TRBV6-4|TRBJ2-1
CASSDGGANNEQFF
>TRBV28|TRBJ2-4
CASTLGTAKNIQYF
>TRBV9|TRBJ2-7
CASSVVPDGTYEQYF
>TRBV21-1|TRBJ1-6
CASSKQDSPLHF
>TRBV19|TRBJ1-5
CASSPSTGNYQPQHF
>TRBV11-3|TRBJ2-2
CASSWGPGTTGAGELFF
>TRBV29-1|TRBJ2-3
CSVAIDSTPRGTDTQYF
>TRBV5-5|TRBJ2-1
CASSPFQAGEQFF
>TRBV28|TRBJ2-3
CASSPRGRGDTQYF
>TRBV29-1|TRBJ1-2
CSVTMDRGNYGYTF
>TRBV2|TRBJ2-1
CASSKDRGSNNEQFF
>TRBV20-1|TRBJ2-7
CSAGGAGYEQYF
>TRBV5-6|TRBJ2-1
CASSLIGQPYEQFF
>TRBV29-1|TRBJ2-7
CSVDVTGEAYEQYF
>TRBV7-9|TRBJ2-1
CASSPIGQGAQSEQFF
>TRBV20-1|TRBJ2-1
CSARDIFSYNEQFF
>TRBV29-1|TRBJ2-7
CSAQTALAGEQYF
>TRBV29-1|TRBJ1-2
CSVARDVANYGYTF
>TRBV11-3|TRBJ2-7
CASRSGVIGRWQYF
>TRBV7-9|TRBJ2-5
CASSPRGRADEETQYF
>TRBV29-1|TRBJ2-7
CSVEGRSGPSSYEQYF
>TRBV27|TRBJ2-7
CASSFRGGVYEQYF
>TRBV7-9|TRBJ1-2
CASGGMGYGYTF
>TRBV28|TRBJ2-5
CASHNLATSGQYF
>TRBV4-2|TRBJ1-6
CASSQDISGDSPLHF
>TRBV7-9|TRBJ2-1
CASSFGAGTGGYNEQFF
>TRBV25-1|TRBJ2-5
CASSEMGVEETQYF
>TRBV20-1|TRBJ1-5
CSATPRTSSNQPQHF
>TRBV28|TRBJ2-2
CASSSPVPGIGYTGELFF
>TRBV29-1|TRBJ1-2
CSVLDPEGYGYTF
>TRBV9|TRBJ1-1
CASSPPGGIGTEAFF
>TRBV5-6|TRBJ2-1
CASSLVANEQFF
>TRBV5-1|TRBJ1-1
CASSVRTGYTEAFF
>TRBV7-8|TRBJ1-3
CASSTQGPSGNTIYF
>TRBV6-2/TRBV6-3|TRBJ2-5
CASSYNHGLAQETQYF
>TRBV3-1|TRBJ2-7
CASSRFDRTGYEQYF
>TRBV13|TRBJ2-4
CASSLAGTTKNIQYF
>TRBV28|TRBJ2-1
CASSLRQIDEQFF
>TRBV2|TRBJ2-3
CASTDGGGGTDTQYF
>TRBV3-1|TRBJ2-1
CASSHLAVPYNEQFF
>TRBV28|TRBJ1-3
CASSFRGSGNTIYF
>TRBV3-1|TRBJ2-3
CASSPESYTQYF
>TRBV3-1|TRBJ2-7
CASSRSDTYEQYF
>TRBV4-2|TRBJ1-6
CASSQSGAGLYSPLHF
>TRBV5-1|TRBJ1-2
CASSSGQGVILGYTF
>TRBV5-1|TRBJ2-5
CASSLEALAESQYF
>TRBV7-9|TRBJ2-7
CASSLQGNEQYF
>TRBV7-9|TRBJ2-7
CASSTDRRLDYEQYF
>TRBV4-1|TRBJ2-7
CASSQHLSGGYEQYF
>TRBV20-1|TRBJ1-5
CSARGTGLVSQPQHF
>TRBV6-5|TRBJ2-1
CASSLQSSYNEQFF
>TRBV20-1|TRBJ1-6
CSARETQDPRNSPLHF